This T cell receptor (beta chain) came from a study of response to subunit inactivated influenza vaccine. Study outcomes and limitations: The authors offered the suggestion that each seasonal influenza vaccination recruits few new T cells.

This clonotype was observed a handful of times. The antigen remains undetermined. CDR1 and CDR2 from the germline V gene are SNHLY and FYNNEI. The CDR3 is 12 residues long. The trim removed 7 bases at V and 6 bases at J, leaving 5 bases unmatched. TCRdb redid the calling of the RT-PCR reads with MiXCR, one entry per CDR3 protein. The sample lists a few hundred thousand distinct CDR3 sequences; 14% were seen once. The chain carries TRBV2 and TRBJ1-2; 7 nucleotides align to TRBD1. The receptor comes from a man aged 45 to 65 who received an inactivated influenza vaccine. This material consisted of PBMCs from blood, taken roughly 12 days after vaccination. The CDR3 DNA is TGTGCCAGCACCCAGGGGGACCATGGCTACACCTTC. The encoded protein is CASTQGDHGYTF.